This T cell receptor beta chain came from a study of cytomegalovirus exposure and HLA in healthy donors. The overall study: Counted in an early data release were tens of millions of unique TCRs from HLA-typed donors.

The CDR3 is 14 residues long. Amplification used 60 Vbeta primers and 13 Jbeta primers. Clones were read by immunoSEQ multiplex PCR, and TCRdb kept only the in-frame ones, dropping some. The data hold 130,000 or so clones, with roughly 88% observed a single time. The sequencing sample was made of PBMCs. This TCR came from a woman between 18 and 30 years old in good health and CMV-seropositive. The gene calls are TRBV21-1 and TRBJ2-5; TRBD1 is the table's D call and was not checked against the DNA. TRBV21-1 is marked as a pseudogene. The CDR3 region is CASSKERGSETQYF. The CDR3 DNA is TGTGCCAGCAGCAAAGAAAGGGGGTCAGAGACCCAGTACTTC.